This T cell receptor (beta chain) comes out of a study of blood T cell repertoires in COVID-19. Study summary: Samples taken during acute and convalescent COVID-19 were collected in the United States, Italy and Spain.

Per the original methods: Estimation of nucleated cell counts relied on the amplification of reference gene primers. Profiling relied on immunoSEQ multiplex PCR, and the TCRdb table lists in-frame clones only, not all of them. The V and J calls and clone size come from that table; D and trimming were worked out from the DNA. The sample lists approximately 80,000 clones, approximately 85% occurring once. Trimming took 0 bases from V and 5 from J, leaving 3 bases between them. Germline assignment: CDR1 SGHDT and CDR2 YYEEEE. The CDR3 spans 12 residues. This clone was seen just once. The chain joins TRBV5-6 to TRBJ1-5; D gene ambiguous. Sequenced material: peripheral blood. The clonotype comes from a man between 45 and 60 years old with active COVID-19. CDR3 protein: CASSLVDQPQHF. The CDR3 region has the DNA TGTGCCAGCAGCTTGGTCGATCAGCCCCAGCATTTT.